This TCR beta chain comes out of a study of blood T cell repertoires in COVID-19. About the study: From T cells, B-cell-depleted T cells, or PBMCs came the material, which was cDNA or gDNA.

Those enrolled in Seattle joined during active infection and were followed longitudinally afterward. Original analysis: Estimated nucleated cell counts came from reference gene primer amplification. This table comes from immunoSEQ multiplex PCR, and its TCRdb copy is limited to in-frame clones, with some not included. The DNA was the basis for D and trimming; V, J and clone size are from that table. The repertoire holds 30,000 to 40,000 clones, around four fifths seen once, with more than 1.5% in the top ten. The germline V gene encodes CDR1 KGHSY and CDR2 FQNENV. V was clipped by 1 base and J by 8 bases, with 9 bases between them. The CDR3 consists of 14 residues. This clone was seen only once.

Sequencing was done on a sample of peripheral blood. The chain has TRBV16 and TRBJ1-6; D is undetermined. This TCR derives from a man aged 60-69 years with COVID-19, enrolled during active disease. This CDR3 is CASSQFRLDSPLHF. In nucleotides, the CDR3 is TGTGCCAGCAGCCAATTCCGTCTCGATTCACCCCTCCACTTT.